The clone carrying this T cell receptor (beta chain) was detected only a few times. Its specificity is unknown. Germline CDR1 and CDR2: SNHLY and FYNNEI. Between the trimmed V and J ends, which lost 1 base and 6 bases, there was a span of 8 bases. The CDR3 has 13 residues. This sample stems from a study of T-cell reconstitution after alpha-beta-depleted transplantation in children. Unique molecular identifiers tagged the TCRbeta library. TCRdb re-called the PCR reads through MiXCR, storing one row per CDR3 protein. Counted here are approximately 85,000 distinct CDR3 sequences, roughly a sixth occurring once; the ten biggest clones make up around a fifth. General study points: Some patients' high day-60 TCRbeta diversity was attributed to recipient cells surviving conditioning. Several hundred expanded graft clones reportedly supplied alpha-beta T cells about two months after transplant. Newly produced T cells mostly accounted for T-cell counts and diversity one year post-transplant.

The starting material was PBMCs, mostly from graft donor cells, obtained 180 days after TCRalphabeta/CD19-depleted stem cell transplant. The chain employs TRBV2 and TRBJ2-3; D unclear. The TCR sequence derives from a male patient aged 2 to 9 who had a stem cell transplant for acute lymphoblastic leukemia, so the T cells may come from the graft donor. The CDR3 bases are TGTGCCAGCAGTGAAGGCCGTCGGGATACGCAGTATTTT. This translates into CASSEGRRDTQYF.